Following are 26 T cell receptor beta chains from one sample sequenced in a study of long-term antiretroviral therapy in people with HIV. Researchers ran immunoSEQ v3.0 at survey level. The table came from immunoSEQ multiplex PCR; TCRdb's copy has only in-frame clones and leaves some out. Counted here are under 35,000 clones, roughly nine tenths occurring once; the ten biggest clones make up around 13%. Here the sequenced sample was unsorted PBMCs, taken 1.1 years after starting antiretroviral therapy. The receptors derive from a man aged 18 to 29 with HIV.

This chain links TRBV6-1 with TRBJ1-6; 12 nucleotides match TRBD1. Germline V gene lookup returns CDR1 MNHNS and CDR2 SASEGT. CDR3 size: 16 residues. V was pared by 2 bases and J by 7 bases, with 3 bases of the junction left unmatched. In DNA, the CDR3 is TGTGCCAGCAGTGAAATGGGACAGGGGGCCAATTCACCCCTCCACTTT. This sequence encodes CASSEMGQGANSPLHF.

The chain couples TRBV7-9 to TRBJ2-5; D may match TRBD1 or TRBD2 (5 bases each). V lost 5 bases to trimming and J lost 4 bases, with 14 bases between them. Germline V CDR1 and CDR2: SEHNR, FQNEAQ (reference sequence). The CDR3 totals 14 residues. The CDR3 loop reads CASSAPGTAETQYF. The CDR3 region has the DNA TGTGCCAGCAGCGCCCCCGGGACGGCAGAGACCCAGTACTTC.

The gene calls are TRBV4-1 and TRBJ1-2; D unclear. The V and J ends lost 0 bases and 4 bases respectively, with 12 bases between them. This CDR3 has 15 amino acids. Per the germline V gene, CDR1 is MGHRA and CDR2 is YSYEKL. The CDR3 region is CASSQESGYFYGYTF. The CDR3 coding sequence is TGCGCCAGCAGCCAAGAATCGGGGTATTTCTATGGCTACACCTTC.

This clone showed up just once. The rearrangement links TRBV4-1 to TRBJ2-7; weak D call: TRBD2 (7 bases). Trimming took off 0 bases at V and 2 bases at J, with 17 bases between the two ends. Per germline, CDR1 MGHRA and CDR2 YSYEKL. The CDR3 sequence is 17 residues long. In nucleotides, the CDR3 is TGCGCCAGCAGCCAAGATTATAAAACAGGGAGGGCCTACGAGCAGTACTTC. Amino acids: CASSQDYKTGRAYEQYF.

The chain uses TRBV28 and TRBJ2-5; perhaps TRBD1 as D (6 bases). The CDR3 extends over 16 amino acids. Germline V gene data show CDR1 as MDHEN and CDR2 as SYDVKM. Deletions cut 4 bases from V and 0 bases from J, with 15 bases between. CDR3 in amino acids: CASSYPGQMYQETQYF. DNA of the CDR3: TGTGCCAGCAGTTACCCGGGACAAATGTACCAAGAGACCCAGTACTTC.

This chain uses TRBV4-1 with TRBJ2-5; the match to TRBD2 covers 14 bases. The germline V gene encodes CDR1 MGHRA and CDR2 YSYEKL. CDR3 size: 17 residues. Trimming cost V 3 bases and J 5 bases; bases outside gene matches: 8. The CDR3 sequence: CASSQWGTSGSGETQYF. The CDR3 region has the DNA TGCGCCAGCAGCCAGTGGGGGACTAGCGGGAGTGGTGAGACCCAGTACTTC.

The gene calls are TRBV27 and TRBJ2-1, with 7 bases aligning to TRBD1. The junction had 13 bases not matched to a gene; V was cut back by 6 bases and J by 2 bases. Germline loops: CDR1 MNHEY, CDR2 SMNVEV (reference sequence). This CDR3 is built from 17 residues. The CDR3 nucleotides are TGTGCCAGCAGGCTCATCACAGGGGAAGGCCCCTACAATGAGCAGTTCTTC. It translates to CASRLITGEGPYNEQFF.

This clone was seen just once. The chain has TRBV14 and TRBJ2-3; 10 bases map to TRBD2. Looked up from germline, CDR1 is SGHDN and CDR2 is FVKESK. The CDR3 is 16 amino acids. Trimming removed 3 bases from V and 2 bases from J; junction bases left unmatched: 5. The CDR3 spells CASSQVGLAVTDTQYF. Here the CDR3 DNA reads TGTGCCAGCAGCCAGGTTGGACTAGCGGTCACAGATACGCAGTATTTT. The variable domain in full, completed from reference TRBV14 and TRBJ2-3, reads EAGVTQFPSHSVIEKGQTVTLRCDPISGHDNLYWYRRVMGKEIKFLLHFVKESKQDESGMPNNRFLAERTGGTYSTLKVQPAELEDSGVYFCASSQVGLAVTDTQYFGPGTRLTVL.

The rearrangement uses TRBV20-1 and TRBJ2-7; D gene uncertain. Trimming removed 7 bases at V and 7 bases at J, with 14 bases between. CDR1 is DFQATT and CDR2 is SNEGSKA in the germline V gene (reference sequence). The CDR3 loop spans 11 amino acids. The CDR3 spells CSGASREEQYF. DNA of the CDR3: TGCAGTGGCGCGTCTAGGGAAGAGCAGTACTTC.

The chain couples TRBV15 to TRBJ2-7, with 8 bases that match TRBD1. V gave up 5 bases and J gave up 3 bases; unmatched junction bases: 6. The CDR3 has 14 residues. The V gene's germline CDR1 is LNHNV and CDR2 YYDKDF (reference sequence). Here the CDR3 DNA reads TGTGCCACCAGCGGTCGACAGGGGAGCTACGAGCAGTACTTC. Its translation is CATSGRQGSYEQYF.

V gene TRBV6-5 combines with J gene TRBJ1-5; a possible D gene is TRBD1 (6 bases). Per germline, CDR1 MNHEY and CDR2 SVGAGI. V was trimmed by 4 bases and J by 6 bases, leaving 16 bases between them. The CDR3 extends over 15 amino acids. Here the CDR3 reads CASSWGQGDSQPQHF. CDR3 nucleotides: TGTGCCAGCAGTTGGGGGCAGGGAGATTCTCAGCCCCAGCATTTT.

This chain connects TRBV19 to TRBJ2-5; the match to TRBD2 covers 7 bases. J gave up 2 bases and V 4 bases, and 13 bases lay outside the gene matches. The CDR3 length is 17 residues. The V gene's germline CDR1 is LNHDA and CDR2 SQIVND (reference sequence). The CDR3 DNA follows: TGTGCCAGTAGTACCGGGAGACTAGAGCGGGGACAAGAGACCCAGTACTTC. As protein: CASSTGRLERGQETQYF.

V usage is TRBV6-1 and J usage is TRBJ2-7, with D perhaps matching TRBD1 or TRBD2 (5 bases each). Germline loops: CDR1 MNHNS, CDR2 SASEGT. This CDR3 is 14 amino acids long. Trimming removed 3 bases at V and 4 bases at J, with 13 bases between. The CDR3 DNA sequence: TGTGCCAGCAGTGACTGGGGACGGGGATACGAGCAGTACTTC. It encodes CASSDWGRGYEQYF.

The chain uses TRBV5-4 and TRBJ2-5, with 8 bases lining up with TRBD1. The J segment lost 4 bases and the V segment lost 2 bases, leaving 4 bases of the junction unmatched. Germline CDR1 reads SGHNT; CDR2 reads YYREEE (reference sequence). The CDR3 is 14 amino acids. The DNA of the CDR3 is TGTGCCAGCAGCTTCAGGGGGCAGGGAGAGACCCAGTACTTC. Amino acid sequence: CASSFRGQGETQYF.

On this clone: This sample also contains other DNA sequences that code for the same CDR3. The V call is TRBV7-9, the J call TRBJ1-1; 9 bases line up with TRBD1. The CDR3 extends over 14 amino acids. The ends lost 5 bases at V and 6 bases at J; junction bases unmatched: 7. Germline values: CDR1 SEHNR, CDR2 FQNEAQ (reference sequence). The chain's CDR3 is CASSRGQGYPEAFF. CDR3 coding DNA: TGTGCCAGCAGCCGGGGACAGGGATACCCTGAAGCTTTCTTT.

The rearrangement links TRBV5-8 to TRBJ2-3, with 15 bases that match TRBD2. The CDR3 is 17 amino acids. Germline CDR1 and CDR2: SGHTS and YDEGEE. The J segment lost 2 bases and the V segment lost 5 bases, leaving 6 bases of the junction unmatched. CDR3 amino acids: CASSTGTSGRHTDTQYF. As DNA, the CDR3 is TGTGCCAGCAGTACCGGGACTAGCGGGAGGCACACAGATACGCAGTATTTT. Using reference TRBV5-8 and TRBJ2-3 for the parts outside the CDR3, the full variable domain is EAGVTQSPTHLIKTRGQQATLRCSPISGHTSVYWYQQALGLGLQFLLWYDEGEERNRGNFPPRFSGRQFPNYSSELNVNALELEDSALYLCASSTGTSGRHTDTQYFGPGTRLTVL.

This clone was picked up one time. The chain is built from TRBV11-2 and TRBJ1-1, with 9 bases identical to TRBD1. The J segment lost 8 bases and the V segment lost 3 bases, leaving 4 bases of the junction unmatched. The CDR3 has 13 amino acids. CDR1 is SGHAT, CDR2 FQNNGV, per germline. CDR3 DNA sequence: TGTGCCAGCAGCTTTCACAGGGGGCGGGAAGCTTTCTTT. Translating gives CASSFHRGREAFF.

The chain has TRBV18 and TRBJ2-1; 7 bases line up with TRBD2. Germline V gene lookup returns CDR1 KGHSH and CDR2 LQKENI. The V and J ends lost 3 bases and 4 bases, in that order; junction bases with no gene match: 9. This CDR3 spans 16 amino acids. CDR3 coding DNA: TGTGCCAGCTCACCCACTGCACGGGGGGTTTACAATGAGCAGTTCTTC. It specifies CASSPTARGVYNEQFF.

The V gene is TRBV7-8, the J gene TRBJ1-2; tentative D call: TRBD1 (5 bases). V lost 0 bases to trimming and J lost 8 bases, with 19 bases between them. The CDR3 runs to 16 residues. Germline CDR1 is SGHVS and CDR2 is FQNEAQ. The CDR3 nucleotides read TGTGCCAGCAGCTTAGCGCAAGGGGAACCCAAGGGCGGCTACACCTTC. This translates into CASSLAQGEPKGGYTF.

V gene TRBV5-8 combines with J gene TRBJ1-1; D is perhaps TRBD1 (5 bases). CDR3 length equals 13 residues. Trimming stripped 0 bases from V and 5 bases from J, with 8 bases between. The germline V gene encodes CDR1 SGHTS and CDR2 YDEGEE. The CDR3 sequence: CASSLGRETEAFF. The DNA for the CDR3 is TGTGCCAGCAGCTTGGGCAGGGAAACTGAAGCTTTCTTT.

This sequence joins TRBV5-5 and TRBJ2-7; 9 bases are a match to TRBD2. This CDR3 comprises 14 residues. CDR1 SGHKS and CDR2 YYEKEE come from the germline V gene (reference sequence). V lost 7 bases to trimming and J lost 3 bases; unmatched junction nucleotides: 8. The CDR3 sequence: CASGVTSGHYEQYF. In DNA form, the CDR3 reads TGTGCCAGCGGGGTGACTAGCGGCCACTACGAGCAGTACTTC.

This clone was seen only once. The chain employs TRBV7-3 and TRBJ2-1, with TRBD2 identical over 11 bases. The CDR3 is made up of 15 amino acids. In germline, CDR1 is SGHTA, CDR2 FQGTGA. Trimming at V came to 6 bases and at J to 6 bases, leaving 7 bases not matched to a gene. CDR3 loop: CASSPTSGRTNEQFF. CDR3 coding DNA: TGTGCCAGCAGTCCAACTAGCGGGAGAACCAATGAGCAGTTCTTC.

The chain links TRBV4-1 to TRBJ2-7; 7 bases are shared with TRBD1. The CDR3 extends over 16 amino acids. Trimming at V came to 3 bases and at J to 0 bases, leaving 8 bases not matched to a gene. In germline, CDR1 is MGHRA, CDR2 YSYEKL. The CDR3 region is CASSHARDSPSYEQYF. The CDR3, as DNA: TGCGCCAGCAGCCACGCTAGGGACAGCCCCTCCTACGAGCAGTACTTC.

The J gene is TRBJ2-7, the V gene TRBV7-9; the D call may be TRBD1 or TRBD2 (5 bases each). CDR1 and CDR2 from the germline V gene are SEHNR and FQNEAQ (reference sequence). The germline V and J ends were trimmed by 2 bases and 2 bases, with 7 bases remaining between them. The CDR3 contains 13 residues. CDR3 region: CASSLQGPYEQYF. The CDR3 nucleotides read TGTGCCAGCAGCTTACAGGGACCCTACGAGCAGTACTTC.

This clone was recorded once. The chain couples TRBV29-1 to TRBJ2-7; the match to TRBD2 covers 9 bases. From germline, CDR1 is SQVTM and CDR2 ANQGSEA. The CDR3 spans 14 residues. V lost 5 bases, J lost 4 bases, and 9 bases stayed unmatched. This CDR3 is CSVRSSGDQYEQYF. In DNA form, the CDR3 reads TGCAGCGTTCGATCTAGCGGGGACCAGTACGAGCAGTACTTC.

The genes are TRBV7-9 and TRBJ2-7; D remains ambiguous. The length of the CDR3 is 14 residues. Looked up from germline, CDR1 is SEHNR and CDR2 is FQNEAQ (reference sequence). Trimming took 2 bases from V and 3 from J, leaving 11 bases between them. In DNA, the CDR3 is TGTGCCAGCAGCTTAACAGAACCAGGCTACGAGCAGTACTTC. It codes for CASSLTEPGYEQYF. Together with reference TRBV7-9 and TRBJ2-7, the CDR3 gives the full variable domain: DTGVSQNPRHKITKRGQNVTFRCDPISEHNRLYWYRQTLGQGPEFLTYFQNEAQLEKSRLLSDRFSAERPKGSFSTLEIQRTEQGDSAMYLCASSLTEPGYEQYFGPGTRLTVT.